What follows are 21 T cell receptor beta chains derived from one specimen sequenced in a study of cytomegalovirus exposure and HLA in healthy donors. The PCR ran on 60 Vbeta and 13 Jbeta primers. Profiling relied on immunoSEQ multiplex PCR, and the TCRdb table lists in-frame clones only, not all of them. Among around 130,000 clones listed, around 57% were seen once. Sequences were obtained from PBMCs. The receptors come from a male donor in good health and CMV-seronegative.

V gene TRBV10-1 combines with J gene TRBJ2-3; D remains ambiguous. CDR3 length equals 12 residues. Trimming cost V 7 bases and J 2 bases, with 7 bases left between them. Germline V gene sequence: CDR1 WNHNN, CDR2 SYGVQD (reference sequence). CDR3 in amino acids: CASTDNTDTQYF. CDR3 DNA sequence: TGCGCCAGCACAGATAACACAGATACGCAGTATTTT.

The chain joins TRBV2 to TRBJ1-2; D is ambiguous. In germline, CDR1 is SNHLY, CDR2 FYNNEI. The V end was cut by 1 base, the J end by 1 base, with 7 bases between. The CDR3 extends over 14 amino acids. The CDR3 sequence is CASSEGPGNYGYTF. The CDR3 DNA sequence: TGTGCCAGCAGTGAAGGACCGGGTAACTATGGCTACACCTTC.

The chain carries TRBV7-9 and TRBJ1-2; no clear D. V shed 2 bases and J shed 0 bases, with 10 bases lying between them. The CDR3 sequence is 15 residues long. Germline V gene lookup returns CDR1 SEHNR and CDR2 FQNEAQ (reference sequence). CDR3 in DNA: TGTGCCAGCAGCTTAAGGAGTGGGTCTAACTATGGCTACACCTTC. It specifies CASSLRSGSNYGYTF.

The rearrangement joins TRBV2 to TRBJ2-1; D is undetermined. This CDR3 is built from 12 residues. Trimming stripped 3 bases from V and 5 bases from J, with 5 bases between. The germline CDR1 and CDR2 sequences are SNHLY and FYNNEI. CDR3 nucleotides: TGTGCCAGCAGTGACTATCACAATGAGCAGTTCTTC. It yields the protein CASSDYHNEQFF.

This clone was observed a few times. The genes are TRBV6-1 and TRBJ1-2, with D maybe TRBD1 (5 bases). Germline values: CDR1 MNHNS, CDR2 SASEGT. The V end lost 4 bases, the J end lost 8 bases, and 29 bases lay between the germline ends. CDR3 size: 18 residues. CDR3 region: CASSAGLPGAQGFGGYTF. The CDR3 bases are TGTGCCAGCAGTGCTGGCCTGCCAGGAGCCCAGGGTTTTGGCGGCTACACCTTC.

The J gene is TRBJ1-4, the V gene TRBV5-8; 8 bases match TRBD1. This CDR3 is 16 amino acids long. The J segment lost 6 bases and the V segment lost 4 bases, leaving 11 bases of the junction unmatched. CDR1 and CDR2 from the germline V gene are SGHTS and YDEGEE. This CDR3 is CASSGAPGGAHEKLFF. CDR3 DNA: TGTGCCAGCAGCGGGGCCCCAGGGGGCGCGCATGAAAAACTGTTTTTT. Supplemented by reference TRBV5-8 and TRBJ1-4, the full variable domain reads EAGVTQSPTHLIKTRGQQATLRCSPISGHTSVYWYQQALGLGLQFLLWYDEGEERNRGNFPPRFSGRQFPNYSSELNVNALELEDSALYLCASSGAPGGAHEKLFFGSGTQLSVL.

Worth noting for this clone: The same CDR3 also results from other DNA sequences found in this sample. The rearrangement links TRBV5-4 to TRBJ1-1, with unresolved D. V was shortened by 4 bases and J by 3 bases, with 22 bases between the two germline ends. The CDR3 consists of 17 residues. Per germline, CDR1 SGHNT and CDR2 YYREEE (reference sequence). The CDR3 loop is CASSTFQIPGWDTEAFF. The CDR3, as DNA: TGTGCCAGCAGCACCTTCCAAATCCCGGGGTGGGACACTGAAGCTTTCTTT.

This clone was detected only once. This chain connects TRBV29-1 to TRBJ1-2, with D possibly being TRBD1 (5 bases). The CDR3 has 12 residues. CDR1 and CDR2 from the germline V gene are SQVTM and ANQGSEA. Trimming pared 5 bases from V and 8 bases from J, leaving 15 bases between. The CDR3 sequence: CSVPGGGRGYTF. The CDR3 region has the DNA TGCAGCGTTCCAGGCGGGGGAAGGGGCTACACCTTC.

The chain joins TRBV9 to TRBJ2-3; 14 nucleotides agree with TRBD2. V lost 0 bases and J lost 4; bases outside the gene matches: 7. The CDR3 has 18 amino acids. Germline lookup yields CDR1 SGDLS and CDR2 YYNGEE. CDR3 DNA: TGTGCCAGCAGCGTAGGGACTAGCGGGGGGCTAGCGGCAGATACGCAGTATTTT. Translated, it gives CASSVGTSGGLAADTQYF.

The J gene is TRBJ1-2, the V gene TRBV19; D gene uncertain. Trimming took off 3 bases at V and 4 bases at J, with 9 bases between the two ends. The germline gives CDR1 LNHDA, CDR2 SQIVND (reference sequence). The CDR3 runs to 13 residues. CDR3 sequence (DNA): TGTGCCAGTAGTATCCGGCCGGGCTATGGCTACACCTTC. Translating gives CASSIRPGYGYTF.

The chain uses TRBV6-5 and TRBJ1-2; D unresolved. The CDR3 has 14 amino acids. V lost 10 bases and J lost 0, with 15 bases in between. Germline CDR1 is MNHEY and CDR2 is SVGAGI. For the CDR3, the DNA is TGTGCCACCAAGCGGGCCCCTACTAACTATGGCTACACCTTC. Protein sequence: CATKRAPTNYGYTF.

CDR3 loop: CASTSHGDQPQHF. The CDR3 DNA sequence: TGTGCCAGCACATCCCACGGGGATCAGCCCCAGCATTTT. The gene calls are TRBV7-2 and TRBJ1-5; D gene ambiguous. There are 13 residues in the CDR3. The V gene lost 7 bases and the J gene lost 5 bases, with 12 bases spanning the gap. Looked up from germline, CDR1 is SGHTA and CDR2 is FQGNSA.

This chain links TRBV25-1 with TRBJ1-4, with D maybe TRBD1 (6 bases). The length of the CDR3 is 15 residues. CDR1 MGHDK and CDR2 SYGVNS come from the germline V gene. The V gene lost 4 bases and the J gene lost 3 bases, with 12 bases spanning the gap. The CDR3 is CASSVRDTPNEKLFF. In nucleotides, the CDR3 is TGTGCCAGCAGTGTCCGGGACACACCTAATGAAAAACTGTTTTTT.

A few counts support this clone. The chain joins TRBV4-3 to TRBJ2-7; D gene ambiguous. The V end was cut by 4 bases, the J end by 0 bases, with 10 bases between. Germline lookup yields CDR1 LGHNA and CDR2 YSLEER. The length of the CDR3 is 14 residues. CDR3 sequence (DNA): TGCGCCAGCAGCCTTACTATGAGCTCCTACGAGCAGTACTTC. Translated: CASSLTMSSYEQYF.

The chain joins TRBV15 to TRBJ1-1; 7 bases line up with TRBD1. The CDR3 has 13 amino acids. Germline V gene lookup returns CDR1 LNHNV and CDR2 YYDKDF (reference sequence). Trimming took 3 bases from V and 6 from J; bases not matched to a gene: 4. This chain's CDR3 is CATSRYRGPEAFF. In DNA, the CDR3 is TGTGCCACCAGCAGGTACAGGGGCCCTGAAGCTTTCTTT.

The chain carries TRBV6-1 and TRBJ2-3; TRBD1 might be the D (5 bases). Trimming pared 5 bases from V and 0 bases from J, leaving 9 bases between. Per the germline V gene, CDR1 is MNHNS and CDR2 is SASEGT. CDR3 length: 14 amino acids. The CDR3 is CASSRAGSTDTQYF. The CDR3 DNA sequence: TGTGCCAGCAGTAGGGCAGGGAGCACAGATACGCAGTATTTT.

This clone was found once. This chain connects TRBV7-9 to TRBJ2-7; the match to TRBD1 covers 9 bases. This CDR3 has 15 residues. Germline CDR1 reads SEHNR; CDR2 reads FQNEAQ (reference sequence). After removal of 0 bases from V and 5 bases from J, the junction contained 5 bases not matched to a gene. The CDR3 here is CASSLAGTGNHEQYF. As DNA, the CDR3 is TGTGCCAGCAGCTTAGCCGGGACAGGGAACCACGAGCAGTACTTC.

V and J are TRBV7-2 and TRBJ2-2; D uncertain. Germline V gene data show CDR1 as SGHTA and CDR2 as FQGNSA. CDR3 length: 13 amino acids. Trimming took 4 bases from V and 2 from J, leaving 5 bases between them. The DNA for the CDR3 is TGTGCCAGCAGCTATATTAACACCGGGGAGCTGTTTTTT. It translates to CASSYINTGELFF.

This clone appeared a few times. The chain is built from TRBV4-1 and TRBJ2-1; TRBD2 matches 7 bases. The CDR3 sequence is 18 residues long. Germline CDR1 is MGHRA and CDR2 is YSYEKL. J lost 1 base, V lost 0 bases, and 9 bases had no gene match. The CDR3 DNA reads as TGCGCCAGCAGCCAAGAGGTGCCTAGCGGTACTTCCTACAATGAGCAGTTCTTC. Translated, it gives CASSQEVPSGTSYNEQFF.

The CDR3 nucleotides read TGTGCCAGCAGTACACGGACAGTTAGCAATCAGCCCCAGCATTTT. Amino acids: CASSTRTVSNQPQHF. The chain uses TRBV6-1 and TRBJ1-5; perhaps TRBD1 as D (6 bases). The CDR3 runs to 15 residues. The V and J ends lost 5 bases and 0 bases respectively, with 11 bases between them. Germline values: CDR1 MNHNS, CDR2 SASEGT.

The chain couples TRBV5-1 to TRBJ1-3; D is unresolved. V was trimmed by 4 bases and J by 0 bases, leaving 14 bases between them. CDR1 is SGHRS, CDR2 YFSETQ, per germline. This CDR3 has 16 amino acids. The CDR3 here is CASSRSKAVSGNTIYF. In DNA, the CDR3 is TGCGCCAGCAGCAGGTCTAAGGCGGTCTCTGGAAACACCATATATTTT.